This is a list of T cell receptor beta chains from one sample in a study of read filtering for tumor transcriptome and immune sequencing. MiXCR, run by TCRdb on the reads, gives a single entry per CDR3 protein. This sample has around 140,000 distinct CDR3 sequences, with about 12% found just once. Input material: a population of CD138-negative cells sorted from bone marrow. These receptors all come from a donor aged 40 or over with multiple myeloma. CDR3s include the opening cysteine and the closing phenylalanine or tryptophan. D genes are given only for firm matches. Where a row states a size, it is once, few, many or the class of an expanded clone; other rows omit it.

clone_size: many; j_call: TRBJ1-1; v_call: TRBV7-2; d_call: -; cdr3_aa: CASSSGTVNTEAFF; cdr3_nt: TGTGCCAGCAGCTCCGGGACGGTGAACACTGAAGCTTTCTTT
clone_size: -; j_call: TRBJ2-1; v_call: TRBV14; d_call: -; cdr3_aa: CASSQEEVVIDEQFF; cdr3_nt: TGTGCCAGCAGCCAAGAGGAGGTAGTGATCGATGAGCAGTTCTTC
clone_size: many; j_call: TRBJ2-7; v_call: TRBV7-9; d_call: -; cdr3_aa: CASSLVSYEQYF; cdr3_nt: TGTGCCAGCAGCTTAGTTTCCTACGAGCAGTACTTC
clone_size: few; j_call: TRBJ2-1; v_call: TRBV18; d_call: -; cdr3_aa: CASSQLEAGEQFF; cdr3_nt: TGTGCCAGCTCACAACTAGAGGCGGGTGAGCAGTTCTTC
clone_size: many; j_call: TRBJ2-3; v_call: TRBV29-1; d_call: TRBD2; cdr3_aa: CSVEELTSGRIRDTQYF; cdr3_nt: TGCAGCGTTGAGGAGCTGACTAGCGGGAGAATTCGGGATACGCAGTATTTT
clone_size: many; j_call: TRBJ2-3; v_call: TRBV3-1; d_call: -; cdr3_aa: CASSQDPHTQYF; cdr3_nt: TGTGCCAGCAGCCAAGATCCACATACGCAGTATTTT
clone_size: few; j_call: TRBJ2-5; v_call: TRBV5-1; d_call: TRBD2; cdr3_aa: CASSDSGIPQETQYF; cdr3_nt: TGCGCCAGCAGCGATAGCGGGATCCCACAAGAGACCCAGTACTTC
clone_size: many; j_call: TRBJ2-1; v_call: TRBV14; d_call: -; cdr3_aa: CACSFSSYNEQFF; cdr3_nt: TGTGCCTGCAGCTTTAGCTCCTACAATGAGCAGTTCTTC
clone_size: few; j_call: TRBJ2-2; v_call: TRBV5-1; d_call: -; cdr3_aa: CASTIGGGITGELFF; cdr3_nt: TGCGCCAGCACTATCGGGGGAGGTATCACCGGGGAGCTGTTTTTT
clone_size: many; j_call: TRBJ2-2; v_call: TRBV4-2; d_call: -; cdr3_aa: CASSHSTGHPNTGELFF; cdr3_nt: TGTGCCAGCAGCCATTCCACGGGACACCCGAACACCGGGGAGCTGTTTTTT
clone_size: once; j_call: TRBJ2-5; v_call: TRBV19; d_call: -; cdr3_aa: CASRIGRVRQETQYF; cdr3_nt: TGTGCCAGTAGAATAGGTAGGGTTAGGCAAGAGACCCAGTACTTC
clone_size: -; j_call: TRBJ1-5; v_call: TRBV10-3; d_call: -; cdr3_aa: CATGRENQPQHF; cdr3_nt: TGTGCCACCGGTAGGGAGAATCAGCCCCAGCATTTT
clone_size: many; j_call: TRBJ1-1; v_call: TRBV27; d_call: -; cdr3_aa: CASSRLMNTEAFF; cdr3_nt: TGTGCCAGCAGTAGACTGATGAACACTGAAGCTTTCTTT
clone_size: -; j_call: TRBJ2-1; v_call: TRBV12-3/TRBV12-4; d_call: -; cdr3_aa: CASQQPPYNGQFF; cdr3_nt: TGTGCCAGCCAGCAGCCGCCCTACAATGGGCAGTTCTTC
clone_size: many; j_call: TRBJ2-1; v_call: TRBV11-2; d_call: -; cdr3_aa: CASVDSLYNEQFF; cdr3_nt: TGTGCCAGCGTGGACAGTCTCTACAATGAGCAGTTCTTC
clone_size: many; j_call: TRBJ2-2; v_call: TRBV11-2; d_call: -; cdr3_aa: CASSLRGTMNTGELFF; cdr3_nt: TGTGCCAGCAGCTTAAGGGGAACAATGAACACCGGGGAGCTGTTTTTT
clone_size: many; j_call: TRBJ2-3; v_call: TRBV7-2; d_call: TRBD2; cdr3_aa: CASSLGVREGLWQYF; cdr3_nt: TGTGCCAGCAGCTTAGGCGTCAGGGAGGGCCTGTGGCAGTATTTT